This record looks at one TCR beta chain sequence and its context. The sample comes from a study of identical twins. TCRdb passed the 5' RACE reads through MiXCR, listing each CDR3 protein once. In the table there are some 900,000 distinct CDR3 sequences, 9% to 15% of which are singletons. CDR3 length: 12 amino acids. V was clipped by 4 bases and J by 9 bases, with 11 bases between them. Germline V gives CDR1 SGHTA, CDR2 FQGNSA. This same sample was also taken into another study, of yellow fever vaccine responses in identical twins.

The V call is TRBV7-2, the J call TRBJ2-3, with no clear D. The receptor's source is a woman aged 18-29 years in good health. Sequencing input: PBMCs. CDR3: CASSSTSFTQYF. DNA of the CDR3: TGTGCCAGCAGCTCGACCTCATTCACGCAGTATTTT.